This T cell receptor (beta chain) was sequenced during a study of human thymus T cells. Findings of the study overall: As related research reported, thymic repertoires overlapped highly among unrelated individuals. In thymic and blood repertoires alike, V and J usage looked biased.

Details on this clone: The antigen is undetermined. Relative to the germline gene, one junction end is altered; a read error may explain this.

CDR3 length equals 18 residues. Germline-derived CDR1 and CDR2 are SEHNR and FQNEAQ (reference sequence). Using immunoSEQ multiplex PCR, the repertoire was profiled, and TCRdb retains in-frame clones only, with some absent. The sample carries tens of thousands of clones, roughly 94% recorded once. Thymus was obtained from resections taken during corrective heart surgery. Healthy Finnish infants undergoing corrective surgery for congenital heart defects were the donors. Sequenced material: thymus tissue. The chain couples TRBV7-9 to TRBJ1-1, with 7 bases that match TRBD1. This TCR was sampled from a girl under three years old with a congenital heart defect but otherwise immunologically healthy. The CDR3 sequence is CASSFSARCQLEGQTFPF. The DNA for the CDR3 is TGTGCCAGCAGTTTCTCCGCCCGTTGTCAGCTGGAGGGACAGACCTTTCCCTTT. The variable domain in full, completed from reference TRBV7-9 and TRBJ1-1, reads DTGVSQNPRHKITKRGQNVTFRCDPISEHNRLYWYRQTLGQGPEFLTYFQNEAQLEKSRLLSDRFSAERPKGSFSTLEIQRTEQGDSAMYLCASSFSARCQLEGQTFPFGQGTRLTVV.